This T cell receptor beta chain was recorded in a study of blood T cells in healthy people across ages. This clonotype was counted ten times or more. The second PCR ran 7 to 11 cycles with a sample-barcoded 5' primer and J-beta primers. Every individual sample yielded 2.5 million or more paired-end reads (each containing CDR3). MiXCR, applied by TCRdb to the 5' RACE reads, yields one record per CDR3 protein. Here the sample spans some 1.5 million distinct CDR3 sequences, roughly 27% being singletons. The CDR3 sequence is 14 residues long. V lost 1 base to trimming and J lost 9 bases; unmatched junction nucleotides: 2.

The V gene is TRBV12-3 or TRBV12-4, the J gene TRBJ1-6; 8 bases fit TRBD1. Input material: blood. This clonotype originated in a woman aged 25-40 years in good health. The CDR3 DNA reads as TGTGCCAGCAGTTTAGGACAGGGGATTTCACCCCTCCACTTT. It codes for CASSLGQGISPLHF.